Listed below are T cell receptor beta chains from one sample, sequenced in a study of PD-1 blockade in classical Hodgkin lymphoma. Generated by immunoSEQ multiplex PCR, the TCRdb table keeps only in-frame clones and is missing some. The data show approximately 79,000 clones, with about nine tenths seen just once and 2.6% held by the top ten. This specimen consisted of peripheral blood mononuclear cells (PBMCs), obtained before the second cycle of nivolumab. These receptors all stem from a human donor with classical Hodgkin lymphoma. The CDR3 runs from the conserved cysteine through the conserved F or W. The order of the fields is CDR3 protein, J gene, V gene.

CDR3 protein: CASSAWTDQETQYF
J gene: TRBJ2-5
V gene: TRBV11-3

CDR3 protein: CASSVGLVTYEQYF
J gene: TRBJ2-7
V gene: TRBV10-1

CDR3 protein: CASSQDIMNTEAFF
J gene: TRBJ1-1
V gene: TRBV11-2

CDR3 protein: CASSDRTGFNQPQHF
J gene: TRBJ1-5
V gene: TRBV2

CDR3 protein: CAWYQSHQGYTF
J gene: TRBJ1-2
V gene: TRBV30

CDR3 protein: CASRTGGGKMEQYF
J gene: TRBJ2-7
V gene: TRBV6-1

CDR3 protein: CASSLATNYGYTF
J gene: TRBJ1-2
V gene: TRBV5-1

CDR3 protein: CASSQTGTLRTEAFF
J gene: TRBJ1-1
V gene: TRBV9

CDR3 protein: CASSPGLAGSDTQYF
J gene: TRBJ2-3
V gene: TRBV7-3

CDR3 protein: CATSNHGRNYEQYF
J gene: TRBJ2-7
V gene: TRBV15

CDR3 protein: CASSPSAGLALNEQFF
J gene: TRBJ2-1
V gene: TRBV27

CDR3 protein: CASSAKSLRNEQFF
J gene: TRBJ2-1
V gene: TRBV27

CDR3 protein: CACSRIGGGDEQYF
J gene: TRBJ2-7
V gene: TRBV30

CDR3 protein: CAWSPASALPSF
J gene: TRBJ2-7
V gene: TRBV30